The 30 T cell receptor beta chains in this list originate from one sample, sequenced in a study of blood T cell repertoires in COVID-19. TCRdb keeps only in-frame clones here, not all; method: immunoSEQ multiplex PCR. The sample lists 140,000 to 150,000 clones, about 87% seen once, with roughly 12% in the top ten. Sequenced sample: PBMCs or T cells enriched from blood (not recorded which). The receptors stem from a man between 60 and 75 years old who had recovered from COVID-19.

V is TRBV13 and J is TRBJ2-3; TRBD1 might be the D (6 bases). The V and J ends lost 5 bases and 0 bases respectively, with 18 bases between them. This CDR3 comprises 17 residues. CDR1 and CDR2 from the germline V gene are PRHDT and FYEKMQ (reference sequence). This CDR3 reads CASSPGRGTTSTDTQYF. The CDR3 nucleotides are TGTGCCAGCAGCCCCGGTAGGGGGACCACTAGCACAGATACGCAGTATTTT.

The chain uses TRBV7-9 and TRBJ2-7; D uncertain. There are 12 residues in the CDR3. Germline loops: CDR1 SEHNR, CDR2 FQNEAQ (reference sequence). Trimming left V 3 bases short and J 12 bases short, with 15 bases between. CDR3 bases: TGTGCCAGCAGCTTTTTTGAGGAAAAAACGTACTTC. It encodes CASSFFEEKTYF.

This clone was seen just once. This chain uses TRBV24-1 with TRBJ2-1; 9 bases match TRBD2. Trimming at V came to 5 bases and at J to 3 bases, leaving 7 bases not matched to a gene. Germline V CDR1 and CDR2: KGHDR, SFDVKD. This CDR3 comprises 16 residues. The CDR3, as DNA: TGTGCCACCAGTGGAACAAGCGGGAGGAACTACAATGAGCAGTTCTTC. Protein product: CATSGTSGRNYNEQFF.

The CDR3 here is CAAGPGELFF. The CDR3 region has the DNA TGTGCGGCGGGGCCCGGGGAGCTGTTTTTT. The chain uses TRBV19 and TRBJ2-2, with a weak D call TRBD2 (6 bases). The CDR3 has 10 amino acids. Germline V gives CDR1 LNHDA, CDR2 SQIVND (reference sequence).

The sample holds one count of this clone. This chain uses TRBV27 with TRBJ2-2; D gene unclear. Germline CDR1 is MNHEY and CDR2 is SMNVEV (reference sequence). V gave up 2 bases and J gave up 6 bases, with 10 bases separating them. CDR3 length: 14 residues. CDR3 sequence: CASSLTRHAGELFF. The CDR3 nucleotides are TGTGCCAGCAGTTTAACCAGGCACGCCGGGGAGCTGTTTTTT.

The V call is TRBV29-1, the J call TRBJ1-2; 9 bases are shared with TRBD1. The junction had 3 bases not matched to a gene; V was cut back by 6 bases and J by 4 bases. Per germline, CDR1 SQVTM and CDR2 ANQGSEA. This CDR3 is 12 amino acids long. This CDR3 reads CSVGGQGYGYTF. The CDR3 nucleotides are TGCAGCGTGGGGGGACAGGGCTATGGCTACACCTTC.

This sequence joins TRBV7-2 and TRBJ1-4; D gene uncertain. Germline V gene lookup returns CDR1 SGHTA and CDR2 FQGNSA. V lost 2 bases, J lost 7 bases, and 5 bases lay in between. The CDR3 is made up of 12 amino acids. The CDR3, as DNA: TGTGCCAGCAGCTTAATCGGTGAAAAACTGTTTTTT. Its translation is CASSLIGEKLFF.

The rearrangement uses TRBV27 and TRBJ1-6; a possible D gene is TRBD1 (5 bases). CDR1 is MNHEY and CDR2 is SMNVEV in the germline V gene (reference sequence). The CDR3 consists of 14 residues. Between the trimmed V and J ends, which lost 7 bases and 10 bases, there was a span of 17 bases. Written as DNA, the CDR3 is TGTGCCAGCATGTTTTCGGGACTAACCTCACCCCTCCACTTT. Its translation: CASMFSGLTSPLHF.

This chain joins TRBV19 and TRBJ2-5; no clear D. From germline, CDR1 is LNHDA and CDR2 SQIVND (reference sequence). The CDR3 spans 12 residues. The germline V and J ends were trimmed by 3 bases and 5 bases, with 7 bases remaining between them. The DNA of the CDR3 is TGTGCCAGTAGTATTCCCGGGGAGACCCAGTACTTC. Residues: CASSIPGETQYF.

This clone was observed a single time. The chain recombines TRBV19 with TRBJ2-6, with 7 bases fitting TRBD1. The CDR3 contains 17 residues. Germline V gene sequence: CDR1 LNHDA, CDR2 SQIVND (reference sequence). V lost 3 bases to trimming and J lost 3 bases; unmatched junction nucleotides: 8. Here the CDR3 DNA reads TGTGCCAGTAGTATGGGTGAGACAGGGTATGGGGCCAACGTCCTGACTTTC. Protein product: CASSMGETGYGANVLTF.

In this sample, this clone turned up a few times. The V gene is TRBV3-1 (or the pseudogene TRBV3-2), the J gene TRBJ1-2, with D perhaps TRBD1 (6 bases). Germline V gene data show CDR1 as LGHDT and CDR2 as YNNKEL (reference sequence). With 0 bases removed from V and 8 bases from J, the gap between germline ends came to 13 bases. This CDR3 spans 14 amino acids. Here the CDR3 DNA reads TGTGCCAGCAGCCAAGAATTAGGGGGACGGGGCTACACCTTC. Amino acids: CASSQELGGRGYTF.

This CDR3 reads CASRGQGLEQYF. CDR3 DNA sequence: TGTGCCAGCAGAGGACAGGGGCTCGAGCAGTACTTC. This rearrangement joins TRBV6-5 to TRBJ2-7; 9 bases line up with TRBD1. The germline V gene has CDR1 MNHEY and CDR2 SVGAGI. This CDR3 is 12 amino acids long. Trimming took 6 bases from V and 6 from J; bases not matched to a gene: 3.

J is TRBJ2-7 and V is TRBV11-2, with a possible D match to TRBD2 (5 bases). V lost 5 bases to trimming and J lost 2 bases, with 13 bases between them. Looked up from germline, CDR1 is SGHAT and CDR2 is FQNNGV. There are 14 residues in the CDR3. The CDR3 DNA is TGTGCCAGCAGCCTCCAGCTCGGGGCCTACGAGCAGTACTTC. Translated: CASSLQLGAYEQYF.

The chain joins TRBV19 to TRBJ2-3, with 10 bases matching TRBD1. Germline V gene sequence: CDR1 LNHDA, CDR2 SQIVND (reference sequence). The length of the CDR3 is 17 residues. The V and J ends lost 4 bases and 1 base, in that order; junction bases with no gene match: 8. The CDR3 reads CASSRRPGTGGTDTQYF. Here the CDR3 DNA reads TGTGCCAGTAGTAGGAGACCCGGGACAGGGGGCACAGATACGCAGTATTTT.

Only a few counts were recorded for this clone. The chain joins TRBV2 to TRBJ2-7; D possibly corresponds to TRBD1 (5 bases). Germline V gene sequence: CDR1 SNHLY, CDR2 FYNNEI. The CDR3 runs to 12 residues. V lost 8 bases, J lost 5 bases, and 13 bases lay in between. CDR3 sequence: CASQAGFHEQYF. The CDR3 DNA reads TGTGCCAGCCAGGCAGGGTTCCACGAGCAGTACTTC. Variable domain in full (rest from reference TRBV2 and TRBJ2-7): EPEVTQTPSHQVTQMGQEVILRCVPISNHLYFYWYRQILGQKVEFLVSFYNNEISEKSEIFDDQFSVERPDGSNFTLKIRSTKLEDSAMYFCASQAGFHEQYFGPGTRLTVT.

The rearrangement joins TRBV7-9 to TRBJ1-1, with TRBD1 matching over 7 bases. The CDR3 is 14 residues long. V dropped 1 base and J dropped 5; count of bases not matched to a gene: 4. Germline loops: CDR1 SEHNR, CDR2 FQNEAQ (reference sequence). The CDR3 loop is CASSLGRGATEAFF. The CDR3 DNA reads TGTGCCAGCAGCTTAGGCAGGGGGGCGACTGAAGCTTTCTTT.

The chain is built from TRBV7-2 and TRBJ2-1; 8 bases fit TRBD2. Trimming took 5 bases from V and 0 from J; bases not matched to a gene: 6. The CDR3 runs to 16 residues. From germline, CDR1 is SGHTA and CDR2 FQGNSA. The CDR3 loop reads CASSLVGTSSYNEQFF. The DNA of the CDR3 is TGTGCCAGCAGCCTAGTGGGGACTAGCTCCTACAATGAGCAGTTCTTC.

The genes are TRBV29-1 and TRBJ2-7, with TRBD1 matching over 11 bases. From germline, CDR1 is SQVTM and CDR2 ANQGSEA. CDR3 length: 14 residues. Unmatched junction bases numbered 4, after V lost 4 bases and J lost 2 bases. The CDR3 loop is CSVVGTGGAYEQYF. As DNA, the CDR3 is TGCAGCGTTGTCGGGACAGGGGGTGCCTACGAGCAGTACTTC.

The chain joins TRBV29-1 to TRBJ1-1, with D unresolved. Trimming stripped 4 bases from V and 6 bases from J, with 12 bases between. Germline assignment: CDR1 SQVTM and CDR2 ANQGSEA. There are 12 residues in the CDR3. The CDR3 protein is CSVVGWSAEAFF. The CDR3 nucleotides are TGCAGCGTTGTGGGTTGGAGCGCTGAAGCTTTCTTT.

The chain couples TRBV23-1 to TRBJ1-3, with a tentative D call TRBD1 (5 bases). TRBV23-1 is an open reading frame whose function is uncertain. Trimming removed 8 bases at V and 6 bases at J, with 14 bases between. The CDR3 length is 13 residues. CDR3 sequence (DNA): TGCGCCAGCTTCAGGGTTACAGAAAACACCATATATTTT. Protein: CASFRVTENTIYF.

The chain carries TRBV28 and TRBJ2-7; 7 bases map to TRBD2. The germline V gene has CDR1 MDHEN and CDR2 SYDVKM. V trimming: 10 bases; J trimming: 2 bases; junction bases outside the gene matches: 11. The CDR3 is 14 residues long. CDR3 residues: CAISLWGGTYEQYF. Written as DNA, the CDR3 is TGTGCCATCTCCCTTTGGGGGGGTACCTACGAGCAGTACTTC.

CDR3 sequence reads: CASSQDRRRSTGELFF. CDR3 nucleotide sequence: TGTGCCAGCAGCCAAGATCGGCGGCGTTCCACCGGGGAGCTGTTTTTT. The chain couples TRBV3-1 (or the pseudogene TRBV3-2) to TRBJ2-2; no clear D gene. V lost 0 bases to trimming and J lost 4 bases, with 12 bases between them. Looked up from germline, CDR1 is LGHDT and CDR2 is YNNKEL (reference sequence). This CDR3 has 16 residues.

This sequence joins TRBV6-6 and TRBJ2-7, with 11 bases lining up with TRBD1. Per germline, CDR1 MNHNY and CDR2 SVGAGI (reference sequence). V gave up 4 bases and J gave up 6 bases; unmatched junction bases: 5. The CDR3 sequence is 14 residues long. The chain's CDR3 is CASSFTGTGGEQYF. In nucleotides, the CDR3 is TGTGCCAGCAGTTTCACCGGGACAGGGGGCGAGCAGTACTTC.

The CDR3 spells CASTKLAAGSYEQYF. In nucleotides, the CDR3 is TGTGCCAGCACTAAGCTAGCGGCGGGATCCTACGAGCAGTACTTC. This rearrangement joins TRBV5-4 to TRBJ2-7; 7 bases map to TRBD2. The V gene's germline CDR1 is SGHNT and CDR2 YYREEE (reference sequence). The J segment lost 1 base and the V segment lost 6 bases, leaving 10 bases of the junction unmatched. The CDR3 spans 15 residues.

The V call is TRBV19, the J call TRBJ1-1; 7 bases align to TRBD1. The CDR3 has 19 residues. J lost 1 base, V lost 2 bases, and 16 bases had no gene match. The germline gives CDR1 LNHDA, CDR2 SQIVND (reference sequence). The CDR3: CASSIMVTGRSGKNTEAFF. As DNA, the CDR3 is TGTGCCAGTAGTATAATGGTGACAGGGAGGTCGGGCAAGAACACTGAAGCTTTCTTT. Complete variable domain (other parts from reference TRBV19 and TRBJ1-1): DGGITQSPKYLFRKEGQNVTLSCEQNLNHDAMYWYRQDPGQGLRLIYYSQIVNDFQKGDIAEGYSVSREKKESFPLTVTSAQKNPTAFYLCASSIMVTGRSGKNTEAFFGQGTRLTVV.

The rearrangement links TRBV5-6 to TRBJ1-5, with 9 bases identical to TRBD1. The CDR3 consists of 14 residues. CDR1 SGHDT and CDR2 YYEEEE come from the germline V gene. The V and J ends lost 3 bases and 6 bases, in that order; junction bases with no gene match: 4. The CDR3 DNA is TGTGCCAGCAGCTCCGGGACAGGGTTTCAGCCCCAGCATTTT. Its protein product is CASSSGTGFQPQHF.

This chain connects TRBV28 to TRBJ2-3; TRBD1 is a possible D gene (6 bases). With 4 bases removed from V and 2 bases from J, the gap between germline ends came to 10 bases. This CDR3 is built from 14 residues. The germline V gene encodes CDR1 MDHEN and CDR2 SYDVKM. CDR3 amino acids: CASSSWTATDTQYF. The CDR3 DNA is TGTGCCAGCAGTTCTTGGACAGCCACAGATACGCAGTATTTT.

This chain connects TRBV3-1 (or the pseudogene TRBV3-2) to TRBJ2-5; weak D call: TRBD1 (6 bases). The V and J ends lost 3 bases and 5 bases respectively, with 13 bases between them. CDR3 length: 14 residues. Germline V gene sequence: CDR1 LGHDT, CDR2 YNNKEL (reference sequence). CDR3 sequence reads: CASSQRRGRETQYF. The CDR3 DNA follows: TGTGCCAGCAGCCAGCGCAGGGGCAGGGAGACCCAGTACTTC.

The DNA of the CDR3 is TGTGCCAGCTCACCACCGGGTTCCGCGGGAGACACTGAAGCTTTCTTT. As protein: CASSPPGSAGDTEAFF. The chain links TRBV18 to TRBJ1-1; D uncertain. The CDR3 is made up of 16 amino acids. Per the germline V gene, CDR1 is KGHSH and CDR2 is LQKENI. The germline V and J ends were trimmed by 0 bases and 3 bases, with 14 bases remaining between them.

The gene calls are TRBV15 and TRBJ1-1; TRBD1 is a possible D gene (5 bases). V lost 0 bases and J lost 6, with 14 bases in between. The CDR3 is made up of 15 amino acids. Germline V gene data show CDR1 as LNHNV and CDR2 as YYDKDF (reference sequence). CDR3 sequence reads: CATSRDLGGPPEAFF. As DNA, the CDR3 is TGTGCCACCAGCAGAGATCTCGGGGGACCACCTGAAGCTTTCTTT.